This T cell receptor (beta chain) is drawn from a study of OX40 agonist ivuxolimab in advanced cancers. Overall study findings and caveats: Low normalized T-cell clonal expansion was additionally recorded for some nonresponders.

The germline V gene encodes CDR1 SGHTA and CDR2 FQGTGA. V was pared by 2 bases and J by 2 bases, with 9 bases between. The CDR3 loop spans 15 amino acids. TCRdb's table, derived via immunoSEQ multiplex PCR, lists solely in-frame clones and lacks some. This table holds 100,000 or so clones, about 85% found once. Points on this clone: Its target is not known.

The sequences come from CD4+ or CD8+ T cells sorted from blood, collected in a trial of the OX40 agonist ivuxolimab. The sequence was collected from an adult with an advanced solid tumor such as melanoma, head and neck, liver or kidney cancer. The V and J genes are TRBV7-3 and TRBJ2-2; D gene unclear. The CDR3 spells CASSLSISNTGELFF. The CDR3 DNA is TGTGCCAGCAGCTTATCGATCTCAAACACCGGGGAGCTGTTTTTT.